The 32 T cell receptor beta chains listed next were all sequenced from one sample in a study of blood T cell repertoires in COVID-19. TCRdb keeps only in-frame clones here, not all; method: immunoSEQ multiplex PCR. Among 160,000 or so clones listed, about nine tenths were seen once. The sample consisted of peripheral blood. The receptors here all came from a woman between 45 and 60 years old with acute or convalescent COVID-19.

The CDR3 DNA is TGTGCCAGCAGGGACGGGCCAAGCTATGGCTACACCTTC. Translation gives CASRDGPSYGYTF. V and J are TRBV6-4 and TRBJ1-2; D gene unclear. This CDR3 has 13 amino acids. Germline CDR1 is MRHNA and CDR2 is SNTAGT. Trimming removed 6 bases at V and 4 bases at J, with 12 bases between.

The rearrangement links TRBV3-1 (or the pseudogene TRBV3-2) to TRBJ2-5; perhaps TRBD2 as D (6 bases). CDR3 length: 13 amino acids. V was pared by 6 bases and J by 1 base, with 9 bases between. CDR1 is LGHDT and CDR2 is YNNKEL in the germline V gene (reference sequence). The CDR3 DNA follows: TGTGCCAGCAGTTGGGACTTCCAAGAGACCCAGTACTTC. It translates to CASSWDFQETQYF.

The genes are TRBV7-9 and TRBJ1-3, with D possibly being TRBD1 (6 bases). The CDR3 has 14 residues. The V gene lost 6 bases and the J gene lost 0 bases, with 9 bases spanning the gap. The germline V gene encodes CDR1 SEHNR and CDR2 FQNEAQ (reference sequence). Here the CDR3 reads CASRPGASGNTIYF. In DNA, the CDR3 is TGTGCCAGCAGACCAGGGGCCTCTGGAAACACCATATATTTT.

This chain joins TRBV29-1 and TRBJ2-7, with 7 bases matching TRBD2. CDR1 and CDR2 (germline): SQVTM, ANQGSEA. V shed 7 bases, J shed 2 bases, and the junction held 5 bases outside the gene matches. CDR3 size: 12 residues. CDR3 residues: CSAWEGTYEQYF. The CDR3 region has the DNA TGCAGCGCTTGGGAGGGCACCTACGAGCAGTACTTC.

The rearrangement links TRBV30 to TRBJ2-7, with TRBD2 identical over 9 bases. The CDR3 totals 15 residues. Unmatched junction bases numbered 7, after V lost 0 bases and J lost 4 bases. Per germline, CDR1 GTSNPN and CDR2 SVGIG (reference sequence). The CDR3 nucleotides are TGTGCCTGGAGTGTACGTTCTAGCGGGATATACGAGCAGTACTTC. It translates to CAWSVRSSGIYEQYF.

This clone was observed once. V and J are TRBV29-1 and TRBJ2-7; D may be TRBD2 (6 bases). Trimming took off 6 bases at V and 7 bases at J, with 16 bases between the two ends. The CDR3 covers 12 residues. Germline assignment: CDR1 SQVTM and CDR2 ANQGSEA. CDR3 in DNA: TGCAGCGTCGCGAGCGGGTACGGGGAGCAGTACTTC. It encodes CSVASGYGEQYF.

V and J are TRBV6-6 and TRBJ2-1; 8 nucleotides line up with TRBD2. Trimming took 4 bases from V and 5 from J; bases not matched to a gene: 10. The CDR3 totals 16 residues. Germline-derived CDR1 and CDR2 are MNHNY and SVGAGI (reference sequence). The CDR3 region is CASSSLSGSRNNEQFF. In DNA form, the CDR3 reads TGTGCCAGCAGTTCCTTAAGCGGGAGCCGGAACAATGAGCAGTTCTTC.

The chain carries TRBV27 and TRBJ1-1, with a tentative D call TRBD1 (6 bases). V lost 3 bases and J 0 bases, leaving 8 bases between the germline ends. The V gene's germline CDR1 is MNHEY and CDR2 SMNVEV (reference sequence). CDR3 length equals 14 residues. The CDR3 reads CASSLRTVNTEAFF. The CDR3 DNA sequence: TGTGCCAGCAGTTTGAGGACAGTGAACACTGAAGCTTTCTTT.

The chain has TRBV7-2 and TRBJ2-5; a possible D gene is TRBD1 (6 bases). The CDR3 is 14 amino acids. V was pared by 2 bases and J by 4 bases, with 11 bases between. Germline V gene sequence: CDR1 SGHTA, CDR2 FQGNSA. Here the CDR3 reads CASSLRGSIETQYF. CDR3 DNA sequence: TGTGCCAGCAGCTTAAGGGGGAGCATAGAGACCCAGTACTTC.

This clone showed up just once. The genes are TRBV27 and TRBJ2-3, with 7 bases fitting TRBD1. Germline V lookup: CDR1 MNHEY, CDR2 SMNVEV (reference sequence). The trim removed 6 bases at V and 0 bases at J, leaving 6 bases unmatched. The CDR3 length is 15 residues. CDR3 DNA: TGTGCCAGCAGCCAGGGGGTCTTTAGCACAGATACGCAGTATTTT. Protein product: CASSQGVFSTDTQYF.

J is TRBJ1-1 and V is TRBV19; 9 bases are a match to TRBD1. The germline V gene encodes CDR1 LNHDA and CDR2 SQIVND (reference sequence). CDR3 size: 13 residues. Germline trimming cut 4 bases from V and 9 bases from J; bases unmatched to any gene: 6. Here the CDR3 reads CASSTGTGRKAFF. For the CDR3, the DNA is TGTGCCAGTAGTACGGGGACAGGGCGGAAAGCTTTCTTT.

The chain has TRBV6-1 and TRBJ2-2; 7 positions match TRBD1. Per the germline V gene, CDR1 is MNHNS and CDR2 is SASEGT. Trimming took 2 bases from V and 6 from J; bases not matched to a gene: 3. The CDR3 is 14 residues long. The CDR3 loop is CASSERQGPGELFF. The CDR3 bases are TGTGCCAGCAGTGAAAGACAGGGTCCCGGGGAGCTGTTTTTT.

The chain is built from TRBV10-3 and TRBJ2-7; 11 bases are shared with TRBD2. J was trimmed by 4 bases and V by 6 bases; bases with no gene match: 17. Germline V gene sequence: CDR1 ENHRY, CDR2 SYGVKD. CDR3 length: 18 residues. The CDR3 is CAISPTSGSTGGSYEQYF. CDR3 bases: TGTGCCATCAGCCCCACTAGCGGGAGCACCGGCGGATCGTACGAGCAGTACTTC.

The chain couples TRBV20-1 to TRBJ2-5; no definite D call. Germline assignment: CDR1 DFQATT and CDR2 SNEGSKA (reference sequence). Deletions cut 8 bases from V and 5 bases from J, with 12 bases between. The CDR3 is made up of 11 amino acids. The CDR3 region is CSPLVRETQYF. CDR3 DNA: TGCAGTCCGCTAGTAAGGGAGACCCAGTACTTC.

The chain couples TRBV4-2 to TRBJ2-3; D is possibly TRBD1 (5 bases). The CDR3 runs to 17 residues. CDR1 is LGHNA, CDR2 YNFKEQ, per germline. The V end was cut by 0 bases, the J end by 2 bases, with 15 bases between. The DNA of the CDR3 is TGTGCCAGCAGCCAAGAAGATAGTGGGGCCCACACAGATACGCAGTATTTT. Protein product: CASSQEDSGAHTDTQYF.

This clone was recorded only once. This rearrangement joins TRBV21-1 to TRBJ2-7; the table names TRBD2, a call not compared with the DNA. TRBV21-1 is noted as a pseudogene. The CDR3 covers 17 residues. For the CDR3, the DNA is TGTGCCAGCAGCAAAGGTAAGCTTAGGAGCCGCTCCTACGAGCAGTACTTC. The encoded protein is CASSKGKLRSRSYEQYF.

The chain's CDR3 is CASSYRGYEQYF. CDR3 coding DNA: TGTGCCAGCAGTTACCGGGGCTACGAGCAGTACTTC. The rearrangement uses TRBV6-5 and TRBJ2-7; possible D gene TRBD2, 5 bases. Germline V gene data show CDR1 as MNHEY and CDR2 as SVGAGI. Trimming shortened V by 2 bases and J by 3 bases, and 5 bases separated the two germline ends. There are 12 residues in the CDR3.

The V gene is TRBV1, the J gene TRBJ2-7; TRBD2, the table's D call, lacks a check against the DNA. TRBV1 is a pseudogene. The CDR3 loop spans 13 amino acids. The CDR3 region has the DNA TGCACCAGCAGCGCCCGGTCTCGGGACGAGCAGTACTTC. It encodes CTSSARSRDEQYF.

The chain carries TRBV6-5 and TRBJ2-5, with D possibly TRBD1 on 6 matching bases. V was clipped by 10 bases and J by 0 bases, with 9 bases between them. The CDR3 is 12 residues long. Per the germline V gene, CDR1 is MNHEY and CDR2 is SVGAGI. The CDR3 nucleotides read TGTGCCACAGGGGACAACCAAGAGACCCAGTACTTC. The encoded protein is CATGDNQETQYF.

The rearrangement uses TRBV4-3 and TRBJ1-1; D not resolved. CDR3 length: 16 residues. In germline, CDR1 is LGHNA, CDR2 YSLEER. V was clipped by 0 bases and J by 1 base, with 12 bases between them. The CDR3 protein is CASSQDLARRNTEAFF. Written as DNA, the CDR3 is TGCGCCAGCAGCCAAGATTTAGCCAGACGGAACACTGAAGCTTTCTTT.

Here the CDR3 DNA reads TGTGCCAGTAGTACCCGGACAGGCTACTCTGGAAACACCATATATTTT. Protein: CASSTRTGYSGNTIYF. The J gene is TRBJ1-3, the V gene TRBV19, with 7 nucleotides matching TRBD1. V was clipped by 4 bases and J by 0 bases; unmatched bases: 6. This CDR3 has 16 amino acids. Germline V gives CDR1 LNHDA, CDR2 SQIVND (reference sequence).

The V gene is TRBV29-1, the J gene TRBJ2-7; 9 bases match TRBD2. V gave up 6 bases and J gave up 4 bases; unmatched junction bases: 10. CDR1 and CDR2 from the germline V gene are SQVTM and ANQGSEA. The CDR3 has 14 amino acids. This chain's CDR3 is CSVTRLAGKYEQYF. In nucleotides, the CDR3 is TGCAGCGTGACCCGTCTAGCGGGAAAATACGAGCAGTACTTC.

This chain uses TRBV5-6 with TRBJ2-3, with D possibly matching TRBD1 (6 bases). V was pared by 3 bases and J by 0 bases, with 8 bases between. In germline, CDR1 is SGHDT, CDR2 YYEEEE. The CDR3 spans 14 residues. The CDR3 nucleotides read TGTGCCAGCAGCTCTGGACAGAGCACAGATACGCAGTATTTT. This gives the protein CASSSGQSTDTQYF.

Here the CDR3 DNA reads TGCGCCAGCAGCTTGGGGCCAGGGTCGGATCAGCCCCAGCATTTT. Amino acid sequence: CASSLGPGSDQPQHF. The rearrangement joins TRBV5-1 to TRBJ1-5, with a weak D call TRBD1 (5 bases). The V gene lost 0 bases and the J gene lost 5 bases, with 12 bases spanning the gap. This CDR3 is 15 amino acids long. Germline CDR1 SGHRS, CDR2 YFSETQ.

This chain uses TRBV11-3 with TRBJ2-1, with 9 positions matching TRBD2. V lost 5 bases and J lost 9; bases outside the gene matches: 8. In germline, CDR1 is SGHNT, CDR2 YENEEA. The CDR3 runs to 14 residues. The chain's CDR3 is CASSPGTSSGEQFF. The CDR3 coding sequence is TGTGCCAGCAGCCCCGGGACTAGCTCTGGTGAGCAGTTCTTC.

The gene calls are TRBV9 and TRBJ1-1; D is perhaps TRBD1 (6 bases). CDR1 SGDLS and CDR2 YYNGEE come from the germline V gene. This CDR3 is built from 13 residues. V was clipped by 5 bases and J by 1 base, with 9 bases between them. The CDR3 DNA sequence: TGTGCCAGCAGTGAGACAGGGAACACTGAAGCTTTCTTT. Translation: CASSETGNTEAFF.

The chain recombines TRBV19 with TRBJ1-4, with D perhaps matching TRBD1 (6 bases). The germline V gene has CDR1 LNHDA and CDR2 SQIVND (reference sequence). V lost 9 bases to trimming and J lost 7 bases, with 24 bases between them. This CDR3 has 16 amino acids. This CDR3 reads CASRSPRGSGSEKLFF. The CDR3 DNA reads as TGTGCCAGCCGATCCCCGAGGGGGTCGGGTAGTGAAAAACTGTTTTTT.

V and J are TRBV3-1 (or the pseudogene TRBV3-2) and TRBJ1-2; no firm D call. V was trimmed by 2 bases and J by 4 bases, leaving 20 bases between them. The germline V gene encodes CDR1 LGHDT and CDR2 YNNKEL (reference sequence). The CDR3 sequence is 17 residues long. The CDR3 region has the DNA TGTGCCAGCAGCCAATCCCTGATCGTTGGCAGTTCCTATGGCTACACCTTC. Residues: CASSQSLIVGSSYGYTF.

This rearrangement joins TRBV4-1 to TRBJ2-7, with a possible D match to TRBD2 (5 bases). V dropped 0 bases and J dropped 6 bases, with 18 bases sitting between them. The CDR3 loop spans 16 amino acids. In germline, CDR1 is MGHRA, CDR2 YSYEKL. The CDR3 protein is CASSQDQPGGASEQYF. CDR3 nucleotide sequence: TGCGCCAGCAGCCAAGACCAACCCGGAGGAGCCAGCGAGCAGTACTTC.

This clone has more than one count but fewer than ten. CDR3 in DNA: TGCGCCAGCAGTGGGACTAGCGGGGGCTACGAGCAGTACTTC. This gives the protein CASSGTSGGYEQYF. This chain uses TRBV10-1 with TRBJ2-7; 13 bases line up with TRBD2. The junction had 0 bases not matched to a gene; V was cut back by 4 bases and J by 3 bases. There are 14 residues in the CDR3. Per germline, CDR1 WNHNN and CDR2 SYGVQD (reference sequence).

The rearrangement links TRBV9 to TRBJ2-3; 13 bases agree with TRBD2. Germline CDR1 is SGDLS and CDR2 is YYNGEE. The length of the CDR3 is 16 residues. V lost 4 bases and J lost 6; bases outside the gene matches: 8. Written as DNA, the CDR3 is TGTGCCAGCAGCCCCCGGACTAGCGGGAGTTTGGATACGCAGTATTTT. It translates to CASSPRTSGSLDTQYF.

This clone was detected a few times. The chain links TRBV12-5 to TRBJ1-1; D not certain. V lost 1 base, J lost 5 bases, and 8 bases lay in between. There are 13 residues in the CDR3. Germline CDR1 LGHNT, CDR2 FRNRAP. The CDR3 protein is CASGLEPGTEAFF. In DNA, the CDR3 is TGTGCTAGTGGTTTGGAACCGGGGACTGAAGCTTTCTTT.